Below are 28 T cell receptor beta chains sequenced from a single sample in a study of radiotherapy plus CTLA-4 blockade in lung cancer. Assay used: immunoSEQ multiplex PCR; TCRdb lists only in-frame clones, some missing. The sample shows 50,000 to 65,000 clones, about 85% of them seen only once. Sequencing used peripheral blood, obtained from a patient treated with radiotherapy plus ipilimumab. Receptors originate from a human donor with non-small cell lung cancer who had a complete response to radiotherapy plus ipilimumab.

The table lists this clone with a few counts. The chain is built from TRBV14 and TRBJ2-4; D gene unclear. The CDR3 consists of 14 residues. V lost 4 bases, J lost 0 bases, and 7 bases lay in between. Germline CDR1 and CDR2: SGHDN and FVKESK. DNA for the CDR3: TGTGCCAGCAGCCCCCAGGTAGCCAAAAACATTCAGTACTTC. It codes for CASSPQVAKNIQYF.

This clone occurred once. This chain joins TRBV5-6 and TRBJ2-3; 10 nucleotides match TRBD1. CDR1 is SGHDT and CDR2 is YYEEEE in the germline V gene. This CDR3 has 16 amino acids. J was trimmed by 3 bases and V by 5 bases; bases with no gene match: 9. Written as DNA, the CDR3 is TGTGCCAGCAGGGTGGCGGGACAGGGGCTAACAGATACGCAGTATTTT. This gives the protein CASRVAGQGLTDTQYF.

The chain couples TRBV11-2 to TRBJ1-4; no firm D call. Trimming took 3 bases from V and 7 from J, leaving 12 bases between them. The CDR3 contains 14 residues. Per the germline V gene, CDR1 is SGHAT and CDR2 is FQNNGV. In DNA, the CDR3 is TGTGCCAGCAGCTTCGGCGGAGGCGGTGAAAAACTGTTTTTT. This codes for CASSFGGGGEKLFF.

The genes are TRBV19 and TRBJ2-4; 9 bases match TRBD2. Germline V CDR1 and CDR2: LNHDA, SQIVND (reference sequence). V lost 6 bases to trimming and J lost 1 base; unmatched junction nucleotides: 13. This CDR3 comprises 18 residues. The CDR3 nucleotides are TGTGCCAGTAGACTCCCCGGCACAAGCGGGGGGGCCAAAAACATTCAGTACTTC. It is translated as CASRLPGTSGGAKNIQYF.

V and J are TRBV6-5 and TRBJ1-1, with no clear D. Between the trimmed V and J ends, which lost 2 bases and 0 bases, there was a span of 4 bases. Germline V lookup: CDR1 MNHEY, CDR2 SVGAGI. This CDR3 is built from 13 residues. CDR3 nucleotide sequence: TGTGCCAGCAGTTACCGGGTGAACACTGAAGCTTTCTTT. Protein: CASSYRVNTEAFF.

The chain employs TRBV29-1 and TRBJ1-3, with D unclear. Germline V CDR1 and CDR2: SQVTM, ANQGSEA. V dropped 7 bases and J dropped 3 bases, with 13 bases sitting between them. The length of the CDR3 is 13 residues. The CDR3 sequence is CSAVERVGNTIYF. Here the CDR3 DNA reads TGCAGCGCCGTTGAGAGGGTTGGAAACACCATATATTTT.

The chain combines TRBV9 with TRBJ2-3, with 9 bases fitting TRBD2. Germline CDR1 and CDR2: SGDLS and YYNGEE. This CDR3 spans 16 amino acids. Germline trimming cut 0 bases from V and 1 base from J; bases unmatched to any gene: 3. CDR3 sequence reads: CASSVDAGGRTDTQYF. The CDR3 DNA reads TGTGCCAGCAGCGTAGATGCGGGGGGGCGCACAGATACGCAGTATTTT. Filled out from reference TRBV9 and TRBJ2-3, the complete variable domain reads DSGVTQTPKHLITATGQRVTLRCSPRSGDLSVYWYQQSLDQGLQFLIQYYNGEERAKGNILERFSAQQFPDLHSELNLSSLELGDSALYFCASSVDAGGRTDTQYFGPGTRLTVL.

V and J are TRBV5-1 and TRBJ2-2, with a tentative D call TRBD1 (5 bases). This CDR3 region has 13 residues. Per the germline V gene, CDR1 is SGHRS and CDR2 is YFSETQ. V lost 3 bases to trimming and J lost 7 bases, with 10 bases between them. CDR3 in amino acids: CASSWEGVGELFF. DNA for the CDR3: TGCGCCAGCAGCTGGGAAGGGGTCGGGGAGCTGTTTTTT.

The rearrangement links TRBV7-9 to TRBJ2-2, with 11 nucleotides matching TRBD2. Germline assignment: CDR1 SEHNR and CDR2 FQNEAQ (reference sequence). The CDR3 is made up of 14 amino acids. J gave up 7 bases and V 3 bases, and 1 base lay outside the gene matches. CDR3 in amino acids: CASSFGLAGGELFF. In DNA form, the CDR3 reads TGTGCCAGCAGCTTTGGACTAGCGGGCGGGGAGCTGTTTTTT.

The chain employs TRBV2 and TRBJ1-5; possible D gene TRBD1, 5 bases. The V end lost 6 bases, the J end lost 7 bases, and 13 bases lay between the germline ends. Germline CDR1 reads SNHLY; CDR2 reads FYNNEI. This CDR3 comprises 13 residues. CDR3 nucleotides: TGTGCCAGCAGAGAAACAGGTTTGCAGCCCCAGCATTTT. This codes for CASRETGLQPQHF.

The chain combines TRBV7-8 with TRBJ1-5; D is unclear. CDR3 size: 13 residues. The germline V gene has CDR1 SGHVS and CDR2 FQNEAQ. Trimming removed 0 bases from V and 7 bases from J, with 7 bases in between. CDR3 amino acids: CASSLAERQPQHF. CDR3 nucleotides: TGTGCCAGCAGCTTAGCGGAGCGGCAGCCCCAGCATTTT. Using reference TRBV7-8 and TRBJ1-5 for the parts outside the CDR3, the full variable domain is GAGVSQSPRYKVAKRGQDVALRCDPISGHVSLFWYQQALGQGPEFLTYFQNEAQLDKSGLPSDRFFAERPEGSVSTLKIQRTQQEDSAVYLCASSLAERQPQHFGDGTRLSIL.

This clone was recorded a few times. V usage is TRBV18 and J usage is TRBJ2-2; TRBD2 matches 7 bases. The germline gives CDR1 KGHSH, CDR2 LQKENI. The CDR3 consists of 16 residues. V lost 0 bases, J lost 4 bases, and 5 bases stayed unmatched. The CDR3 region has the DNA TGTGCCAGCTCACCACCTTTTGGCGGGAGCACCGGGGAGCTGTTTTTT. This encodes CASSPPFGGSTGELFF.

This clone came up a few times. The CDR3 region is CASSRTANNYGYTF. The CDR3 coding sequence is TGTGCCAGCAGCAGGACAGCGAATAACTATGGCTACACCTTC. This sequence joins TRBV6-5 and TRBJ1-2; TRBD1 is a possible D gene (6 bases). The germline CDR1 and CDR2 sequences are MNHEY and SVGAGI. CDR3 length: 14 amino acids. The V and J ends lost 6 bases and 1 base respectively, with 12 bases between them.

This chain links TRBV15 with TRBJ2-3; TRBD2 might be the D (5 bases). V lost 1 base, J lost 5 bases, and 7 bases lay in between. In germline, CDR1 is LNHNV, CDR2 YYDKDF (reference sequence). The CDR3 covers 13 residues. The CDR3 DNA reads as TGTGCCACCAGCAGAGTGAGGGAAGATACGCAGTATTTT. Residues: CATSRVREDTQYF.

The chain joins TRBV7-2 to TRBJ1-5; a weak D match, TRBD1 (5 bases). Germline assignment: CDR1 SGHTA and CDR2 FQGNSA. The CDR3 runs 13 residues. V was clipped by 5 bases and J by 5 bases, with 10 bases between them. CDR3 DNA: TGTGCCAGCAGCCCTTGGGGGGATCAGCCCCAGCATTTT. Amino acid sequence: CASSPWGDQPQHF. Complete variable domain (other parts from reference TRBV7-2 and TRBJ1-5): GAGVSQSPSNKVTEKGKDVELRCDPISGHTALYWYRQSLGQGLEFLIYFQGNSAPDKSGLPSDRFSAERTGGSVSTLTIQRTQQEDSAVYLCASSPWGDQPQHFGDGTRLSIL.

The chain's CDR3 is CASRGSVATNEKLFF. CDR3 coding DNA: TGTGCCAGCAGGGGGAGCGTTGCAACTAATGAAAAACTGTTTTTT. This rearrangement joins TRBV6-1 to TRBJ1-4; D gene ambiguous. This CDR3 has 15 residues. Germline V CDR1 and CDR2: MNHNS, SASEGT. Trimming took 6 bases from V and 0 from J, leaving 11 bases between them.

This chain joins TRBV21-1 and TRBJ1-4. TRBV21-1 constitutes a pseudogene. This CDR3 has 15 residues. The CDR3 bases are TGTGCCAGCTCTCGGAGGTGGGGGGGTGATGAAAAACTGTTTTTT. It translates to CASSRRWGGDEKLFF.

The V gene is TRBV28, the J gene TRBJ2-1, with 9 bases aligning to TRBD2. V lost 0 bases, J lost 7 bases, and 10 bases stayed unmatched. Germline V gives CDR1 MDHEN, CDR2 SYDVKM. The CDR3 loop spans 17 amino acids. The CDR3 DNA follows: TGTGCCAGCAGTTTATGGGGGACTAGCCCCCGCTGGAATGAGCAGTTCTTC. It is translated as CASSLWGTSPRWNEQFF. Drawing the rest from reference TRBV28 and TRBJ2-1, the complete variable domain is DVKVTQSSRYLVKRTGEKVFLECVQDMDHENMFWYRQDPGLGLRLIYFSYDVKMKEKGDIPEGYSVSREKKERFSLILESASTNQTSMYLCASSLWGTSPRWNEQFFGPGTRLTVL.

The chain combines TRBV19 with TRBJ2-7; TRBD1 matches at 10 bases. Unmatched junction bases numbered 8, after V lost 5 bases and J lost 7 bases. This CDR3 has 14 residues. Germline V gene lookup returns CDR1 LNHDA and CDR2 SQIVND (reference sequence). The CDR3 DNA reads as TGTGCCAGTAGTGCCGACAGGGGGCTGGGGGAGCAGTACTTC. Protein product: CASSADRGLGEQYF.

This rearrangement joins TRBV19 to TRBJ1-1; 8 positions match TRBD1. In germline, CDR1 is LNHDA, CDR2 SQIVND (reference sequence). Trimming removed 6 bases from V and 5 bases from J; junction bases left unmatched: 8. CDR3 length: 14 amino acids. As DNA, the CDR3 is TGTGCCAGTAGACGACAGGGGTATGTGACTGAAGCTTTCTTT. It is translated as CASRRQGYVTEAFF. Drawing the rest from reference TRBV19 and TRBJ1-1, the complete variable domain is DGGITQSPKYLFRKEGQNVTLSCEQNLNHDAMYWYRQDPGQGLRLIYYSQIVNDFQKGDIAEGYSVSREKKESFPLTVTSAQKNPTAFYLCASRRQGYVTEAFFGQGTRLTVV.

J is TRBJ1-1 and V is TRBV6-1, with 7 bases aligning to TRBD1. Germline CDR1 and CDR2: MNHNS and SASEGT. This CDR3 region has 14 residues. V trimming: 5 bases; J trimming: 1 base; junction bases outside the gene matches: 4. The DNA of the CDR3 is TGTGCCAGCAGTTATGGGACAGAGAACACTGAAGCTTTCTTT. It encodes CASSYGTENTEAFF.

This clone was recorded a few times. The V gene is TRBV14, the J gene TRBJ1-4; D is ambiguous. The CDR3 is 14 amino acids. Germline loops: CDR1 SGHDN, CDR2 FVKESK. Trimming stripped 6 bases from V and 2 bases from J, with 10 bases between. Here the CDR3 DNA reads TGTGCCAGCAGGCGGAGTTCGACTAATGAAAAACTGTTTTTT. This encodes CASRRSSTNEKLFF.

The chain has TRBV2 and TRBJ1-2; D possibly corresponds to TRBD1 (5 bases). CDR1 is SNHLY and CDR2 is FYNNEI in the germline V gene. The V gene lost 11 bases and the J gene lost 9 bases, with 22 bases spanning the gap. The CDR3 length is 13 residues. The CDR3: CAGSGLGQIRYTF. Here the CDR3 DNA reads TGTGCCGGCTCCGGGTTGGGGCAGATTCGCTACACCTTC.

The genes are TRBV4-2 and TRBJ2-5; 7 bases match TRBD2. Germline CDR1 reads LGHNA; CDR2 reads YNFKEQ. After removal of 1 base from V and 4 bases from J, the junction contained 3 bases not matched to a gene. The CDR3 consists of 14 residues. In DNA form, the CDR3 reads TGTGCCAGCAGCCAAGGGTCGGGAGGAGAGACCCAGTACTTC. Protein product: CASSQGSGGETQYF.

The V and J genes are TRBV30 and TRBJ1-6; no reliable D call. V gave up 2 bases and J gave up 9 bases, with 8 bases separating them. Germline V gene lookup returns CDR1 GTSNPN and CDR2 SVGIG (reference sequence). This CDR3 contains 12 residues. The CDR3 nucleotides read TGTGCCTGGAGTCGTTCCGTTTCACCCCTCCACTTT. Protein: CAWSRSVSPLHF.

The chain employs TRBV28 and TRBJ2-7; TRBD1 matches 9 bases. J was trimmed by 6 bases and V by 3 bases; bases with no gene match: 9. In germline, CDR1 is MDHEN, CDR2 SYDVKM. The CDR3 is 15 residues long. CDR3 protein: CASSFGTGKSGEQYF. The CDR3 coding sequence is TGTGCCAGCAGTTTCGGGACAGGGAAGTCAGGCGAGCAGTACTTC.

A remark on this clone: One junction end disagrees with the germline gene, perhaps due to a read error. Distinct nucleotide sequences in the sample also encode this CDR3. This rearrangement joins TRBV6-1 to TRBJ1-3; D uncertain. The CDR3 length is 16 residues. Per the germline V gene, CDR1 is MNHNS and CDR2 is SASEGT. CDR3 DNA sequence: TGTGCCAGCAGTGAAGGGTGGGCCGGCTCTGGGAACACCATATATTTT. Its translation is CASSEGWAGSGNTIYF.

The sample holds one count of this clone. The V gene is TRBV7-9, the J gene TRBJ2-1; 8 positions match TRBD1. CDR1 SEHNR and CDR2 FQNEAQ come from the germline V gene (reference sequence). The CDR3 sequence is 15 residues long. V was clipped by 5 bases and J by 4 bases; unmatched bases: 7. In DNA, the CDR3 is TGTGCCAGCAGCCCCGACAGGGGCCTTTACAATGAGCAGTTCTTC. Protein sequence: CASSPDRGLYNEQFF. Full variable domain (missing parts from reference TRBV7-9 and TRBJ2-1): DTGVSQNPRHKITKRGQNVTFRCDPISEHNRLYWYRQTLGQGPEFLTYFQNEAQLEKSRLLSDRFSAERPKGSFSTLEIQRTEQGDSAMYLCASSPDRGLYNEQFFGPGTRLTVL.